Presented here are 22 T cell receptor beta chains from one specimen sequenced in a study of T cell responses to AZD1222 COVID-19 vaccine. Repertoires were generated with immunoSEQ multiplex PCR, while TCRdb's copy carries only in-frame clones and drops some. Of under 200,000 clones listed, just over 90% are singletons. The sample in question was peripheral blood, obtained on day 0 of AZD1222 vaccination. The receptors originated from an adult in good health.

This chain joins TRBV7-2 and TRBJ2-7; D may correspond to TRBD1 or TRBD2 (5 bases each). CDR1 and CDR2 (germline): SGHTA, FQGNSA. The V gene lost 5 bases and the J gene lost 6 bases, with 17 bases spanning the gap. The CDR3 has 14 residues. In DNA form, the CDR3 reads TGTGCCAGCAGCCTTAGGGTCGGGGCGATCGAGCAGTACTTC. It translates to CASSLRVGAIEQYF.

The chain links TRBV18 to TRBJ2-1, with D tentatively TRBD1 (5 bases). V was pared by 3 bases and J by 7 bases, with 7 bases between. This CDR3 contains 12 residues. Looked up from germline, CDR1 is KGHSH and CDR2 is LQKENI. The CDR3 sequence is CASSPDRNEQFF. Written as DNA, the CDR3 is TGTGCCAGCTCACCCGACAGAAATGAGCAGTTCTTC.

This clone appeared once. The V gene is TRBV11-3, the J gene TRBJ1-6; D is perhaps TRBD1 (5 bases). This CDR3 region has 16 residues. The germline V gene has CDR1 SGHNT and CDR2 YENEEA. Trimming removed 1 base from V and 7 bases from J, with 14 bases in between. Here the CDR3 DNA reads TGTGCCAGCAGCTTAGTGGGTACGGGGCGAAATTCACCCCTCCACTTT. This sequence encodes CASSLVGTGRNSPLHF.

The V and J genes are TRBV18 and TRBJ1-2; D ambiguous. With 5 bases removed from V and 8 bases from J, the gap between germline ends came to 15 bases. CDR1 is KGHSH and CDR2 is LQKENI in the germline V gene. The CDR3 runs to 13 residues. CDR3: CASSDLEGRGYTF. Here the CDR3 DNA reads TGTGCCAGCTCAGACCTGGAAGGCCGCGGCTACACCTTC.

As DNA, the CDR3 is TGTGCCAACGCAAATGGGGGCCAAGATACGCAGTATTTT. It is translated as CANANGGQDTQYF. The chain is built from TRBV6-6 and TRBJ2-3, with a weak D call TRBD1 (6 bases). V lost 10 bases, J lost 5 bases, and 16 bases lay in between. The CDR3 has 13 amino acids. The germline gives CDR1 MNHNY, CDR2 SVGAGI (reference sequence).

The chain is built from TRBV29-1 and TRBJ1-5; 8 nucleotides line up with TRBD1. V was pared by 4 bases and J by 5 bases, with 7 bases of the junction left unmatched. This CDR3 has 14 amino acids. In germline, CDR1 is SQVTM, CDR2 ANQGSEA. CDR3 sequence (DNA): TGCAGCGTTGGGACAGGGAGTAATGATCAGCCCCAGCATTTT. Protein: CSVGTGSNDQPQHF.

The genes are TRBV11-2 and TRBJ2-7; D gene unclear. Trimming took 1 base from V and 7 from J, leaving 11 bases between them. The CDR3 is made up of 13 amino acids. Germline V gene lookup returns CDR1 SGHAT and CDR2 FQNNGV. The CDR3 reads CASSLGKGWEQYF. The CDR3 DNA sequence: TGTGCCAGCAGCTTAGGCAAAGGGTGGGAGCAGTACTTC.

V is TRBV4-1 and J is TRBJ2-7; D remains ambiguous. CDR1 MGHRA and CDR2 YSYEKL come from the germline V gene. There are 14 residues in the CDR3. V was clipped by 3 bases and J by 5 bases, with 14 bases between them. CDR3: CASSHTLLLNEQYF. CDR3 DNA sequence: TGCGCCAGCAGCCACACTCTTCTCTTGAACGAGCAGTACTTC.

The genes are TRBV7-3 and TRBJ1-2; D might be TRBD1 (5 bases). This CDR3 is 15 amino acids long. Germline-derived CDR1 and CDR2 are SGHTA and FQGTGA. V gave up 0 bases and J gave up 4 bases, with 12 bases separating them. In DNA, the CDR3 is TGTGCCAGCAGCTTAACAGGGGCACCTCTCTATGGCTACACCTTC. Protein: CASSLTGAPLYGYTF.

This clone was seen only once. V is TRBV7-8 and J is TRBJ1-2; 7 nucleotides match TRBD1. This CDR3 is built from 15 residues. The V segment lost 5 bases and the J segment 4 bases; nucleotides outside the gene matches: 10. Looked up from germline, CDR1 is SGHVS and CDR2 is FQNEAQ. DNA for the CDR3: TGTGCCAGCAGCACAAGGACAGGAAACCTCTATGGCTACACCTTC. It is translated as CASSTRTGNLYGYTF. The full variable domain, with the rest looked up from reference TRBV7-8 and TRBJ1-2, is GAGVSQSPRYKVAKRGQDVALRCDPISGHVSLFWYQQALGQGPEFLTYFQNEAQLDKSGLPSDRFFAERPEGSVSTLKIQRTQQEDSAVYLCASSTRTGNLYGYTFGSGTRLTVV.

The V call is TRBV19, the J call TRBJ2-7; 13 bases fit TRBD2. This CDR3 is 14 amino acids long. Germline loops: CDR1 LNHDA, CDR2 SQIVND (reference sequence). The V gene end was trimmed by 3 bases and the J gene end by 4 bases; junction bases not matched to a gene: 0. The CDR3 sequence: CASSMGLAGYEQYF. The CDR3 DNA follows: TGTGCCAGTAGTATGGGACTAGCGGGGTACGAGCAGTACTTC.

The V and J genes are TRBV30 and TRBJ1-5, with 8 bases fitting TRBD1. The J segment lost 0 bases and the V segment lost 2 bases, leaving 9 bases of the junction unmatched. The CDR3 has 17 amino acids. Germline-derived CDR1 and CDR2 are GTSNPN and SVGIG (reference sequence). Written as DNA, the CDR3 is TGTGCCTGGAGTCCTCCAGGGGGCTTTTATAGCAATCAGCCCCAGCATTTT. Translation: CAWSPPGGFYSNQPQHF.

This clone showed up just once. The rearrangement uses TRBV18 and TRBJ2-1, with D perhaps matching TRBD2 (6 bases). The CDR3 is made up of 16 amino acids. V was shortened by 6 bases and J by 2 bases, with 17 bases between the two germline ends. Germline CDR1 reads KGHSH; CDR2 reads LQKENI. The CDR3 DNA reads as TGTGCCAGCTCCCCCTCATTGGCGGGGCCCTACAATGAGCAGTTCTTC. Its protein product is CASSPSLAGPYNEQFF.

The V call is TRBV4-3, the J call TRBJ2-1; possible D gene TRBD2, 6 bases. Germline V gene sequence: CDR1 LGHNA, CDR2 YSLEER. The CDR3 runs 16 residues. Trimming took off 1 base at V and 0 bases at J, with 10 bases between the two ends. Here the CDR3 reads CASSQGGLVSYNEQFF. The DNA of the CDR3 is TGCGCCAGCAGCCAAGGGGGACTTGTCTCCTACAATGAGCAGTTCTTC.

Here the CDR3 reads CSASYQFAGNTIYF. In nucleotides, the CDR3 is TGCAGTGCTAGTTACCAGTTTGCTGGAAACACCATATATTTT. The rearrangement links TRBV20-1 to TRBJ1-3; D remains ambiguous. Germline V CDR1 and CDR2: DFQATT, SNEGSKA (reference sequence). V was clipped by 3 bases and J by 2 bases, with 11 bases between them. This CDR3 spans 14 amino acids.

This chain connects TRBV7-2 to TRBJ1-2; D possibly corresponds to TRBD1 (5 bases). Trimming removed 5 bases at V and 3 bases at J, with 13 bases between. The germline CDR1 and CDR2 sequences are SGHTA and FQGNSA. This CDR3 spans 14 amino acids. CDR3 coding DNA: TGTGCCAGCAGCGGGCGGAAAGGGGACTATGGCTACACCTTC. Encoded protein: CASSGRKGDYGYTF.

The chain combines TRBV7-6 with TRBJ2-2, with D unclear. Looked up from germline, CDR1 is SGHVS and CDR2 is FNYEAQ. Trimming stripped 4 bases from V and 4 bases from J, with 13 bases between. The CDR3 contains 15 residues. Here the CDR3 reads CASSSQSSFTGELFF. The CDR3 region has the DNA TGTGCCAGCAGCTCGCAGTCTTCTTTCACCGGGGAGCTGTTTTTT.

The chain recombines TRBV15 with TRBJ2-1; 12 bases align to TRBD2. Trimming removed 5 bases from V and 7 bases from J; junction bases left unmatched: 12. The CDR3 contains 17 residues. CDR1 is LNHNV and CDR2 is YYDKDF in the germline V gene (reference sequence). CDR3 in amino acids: CATSRAPSSGGGNEQFF. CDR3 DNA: TGTGCCACCAGCCGCGCCCCCTCTAGCGGGGGGGGTAATGAGCAGTTCTTC.

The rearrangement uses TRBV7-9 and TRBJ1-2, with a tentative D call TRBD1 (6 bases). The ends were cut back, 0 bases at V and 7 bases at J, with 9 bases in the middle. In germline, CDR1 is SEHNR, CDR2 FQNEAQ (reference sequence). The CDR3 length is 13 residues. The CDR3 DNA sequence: TGTGCCAGCAGCTTAGCGTCAGGGGTTGGCTACACCTTC. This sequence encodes CASSLASGVGYTF.

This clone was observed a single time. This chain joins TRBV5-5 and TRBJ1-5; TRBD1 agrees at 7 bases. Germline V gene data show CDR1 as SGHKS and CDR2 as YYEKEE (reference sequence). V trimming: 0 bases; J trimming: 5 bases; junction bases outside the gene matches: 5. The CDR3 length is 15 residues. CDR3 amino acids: CASSLGDSVYQPQHF. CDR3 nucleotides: TGTGCCAGCAGCTTGGGGGACAGTGTTTATCAGCCCCAGCATTTT.

The CDR3 loop is CASSQGTGNELFF. CDR3 nucleotide sequence: TGCGCCAGCAGCCAAGGGACAGGGAATGAACTGTTTTTT. The chain couples TRBV4-3 to TRBJ1-4; 8 bases line up with TRBD1. With V trimmed by 1 base and J by 12 bases, 4 bases remained unmatched. Germline V gene data show CDR1 as LGHNA and CDR2 as YSLEER. CDR3 size: 13 residues.

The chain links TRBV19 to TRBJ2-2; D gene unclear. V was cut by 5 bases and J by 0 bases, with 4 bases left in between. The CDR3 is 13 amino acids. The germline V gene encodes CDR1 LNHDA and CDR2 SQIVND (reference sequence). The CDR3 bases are TGTGCCAGTAGTCTCGCGAACACCGGGGAGCTGTTTTTT. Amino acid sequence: CASSLANTGELFF.